The entry below gives a single T cell receptor beta chain sequence along with its context. Treatment denoted: 15 to 20 received Ad26.COV2.S at low or high dose, single or two shots; about 5 received placebo; per-sample allocation not given. Day 63 after the first injection of vaccine or placebo was the sampling time. The protocol was immunoSEQ multiplex PCR, while the TCRdb copy is restricted to in-frame clones and leaves out a portion. The table shows roughly 400,000 clones, with 92% occurring only once. The sample originates from a study of Ad26.COV2.S vaccination and SARS-CoV-2 variants. About the study: Recipients of Ad26.COV2.S got it intramuscularly, once or twice 56 days apart.

The TCR was taken from a person aged 18-65 years who received the Ad26.COV2.S COVID-19 vaccine or a placebo. Sequencing was performed on peripheral blood, taken in a trial of Ad26.COV2.S vaccine versus placebo.

Here the CDR3 DNA reads TGTGCCAGCAGCTTGGGGGGTATCACTGAAGCTTTCTTT. Protein: CASSLGGITEAFF. The chain combines TRBV11-2 with TRBJ1-1; possibly TRBD1 for D (5 bases). The CDR3 has 13 residues. In germline, CDR1 is SGHAT, CDR2 FQNNGV. Trimming shortened V by 3 bases and J by 4 bases, and 9 bases separated the two germline ends.